This T cell receptor beta chain originates from a study of T cells in Graves' hyperthyroidism and ophthalmopathy. RNA transcripts served as the template for amplifying TCR beta CDR3 regions. Primed by the HTBI set, a first-round RT-PCR was run on the TCR CDR3. TCRdb used MiXCR to reprocess the multiplex PCR reads, holding one entry per CDR3 protein. The repertoire holds roughly 570,000 distinct CDR3 sequences, around 42% seen once, with more than 7% in the top ten. Broader study findings: Also found in blood were most expanded thyroid clonotypes above 0.001. Ophthalmopathy cases were set apart from stable hyperthyroidism by a 13 V-J model.

Details on this clonotype: Its antigen remains unidentified.

V trimming: 0 bases; J trimming: 2 bases; junction bases outside the gene matches: 7. This CDR3 has 16 residues. In germline, CDR1 is SQVTM, CDR2 ANQGSEA. The study defined stable Graves' hyperthyroidism as no ophthalmopathy progression within 18 months. Uncontrolled infection, other autoimmune disease, pregnancy or lactation disqualified patients from enrolment. The sequence derives from a young woman with Graves' hyperthyroidism. Sequenced input: peripheral blood or thyroid tissue (not recorded which). The chain uses TRBV29-1 and TRBJ1-5, with 7 bases aligning to TRBD1. The CDR3 protein is CSVEDVGQAGNQPQHF. The CDR3, as DNA: TGCAGCGTTGAAGACGTCGGACAGGCGGGCAATCAGCCCCAGCATTTT. The entire variable domain, with the rest obtained from reference TRBV29-1 and TRBJ1-5, is as follows: SAVISQKPSRDICQRGTSLTIQCQVDSQVTMMFWYRQQPGQSLTLIATANQGSEATYESGFVIDKFPISRPNLTFSTLTVSNMSPEDSSIYLCSVEDVGQAGNQPQHFGDGTRLSIL.